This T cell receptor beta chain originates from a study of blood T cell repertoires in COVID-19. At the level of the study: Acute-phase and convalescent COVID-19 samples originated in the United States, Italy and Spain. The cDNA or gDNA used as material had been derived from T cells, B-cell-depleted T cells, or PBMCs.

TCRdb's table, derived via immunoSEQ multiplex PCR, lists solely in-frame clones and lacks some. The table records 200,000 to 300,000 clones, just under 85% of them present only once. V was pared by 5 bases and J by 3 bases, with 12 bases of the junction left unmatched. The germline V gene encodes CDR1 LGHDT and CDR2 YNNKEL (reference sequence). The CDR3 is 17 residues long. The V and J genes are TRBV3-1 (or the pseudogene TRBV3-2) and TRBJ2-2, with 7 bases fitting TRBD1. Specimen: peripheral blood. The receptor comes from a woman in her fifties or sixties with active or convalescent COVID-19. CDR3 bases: TGTGCCAGCAGCTACCATCGGGACAGTCGGTACACCGGGGAGCTGTTTTTT. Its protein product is CASSYHRDSRYTGELFF.